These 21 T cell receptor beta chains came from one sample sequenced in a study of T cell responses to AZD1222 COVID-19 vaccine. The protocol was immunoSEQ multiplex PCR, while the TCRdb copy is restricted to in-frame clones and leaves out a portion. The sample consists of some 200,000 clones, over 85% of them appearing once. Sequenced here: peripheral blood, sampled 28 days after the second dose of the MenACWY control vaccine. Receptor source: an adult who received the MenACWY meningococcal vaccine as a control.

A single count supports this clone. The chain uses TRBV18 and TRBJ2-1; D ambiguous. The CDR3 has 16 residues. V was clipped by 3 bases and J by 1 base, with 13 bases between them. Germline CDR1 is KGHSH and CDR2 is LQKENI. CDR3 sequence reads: CASSPRDVSSYNEQFF. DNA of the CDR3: TGTGCCAGCTCACCCCGCGACGTAAGTTCCTACAATGAGCAGTTCTTC.

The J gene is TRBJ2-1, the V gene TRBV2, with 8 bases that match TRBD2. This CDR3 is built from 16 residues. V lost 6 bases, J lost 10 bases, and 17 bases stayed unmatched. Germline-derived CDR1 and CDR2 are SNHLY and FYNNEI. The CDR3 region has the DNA TGTGCCAGCAGCCCGAGTAGCGGGGCACTTACGGGGGAGCAGTTCTTC. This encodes CASSPSSGALTGEQFF.

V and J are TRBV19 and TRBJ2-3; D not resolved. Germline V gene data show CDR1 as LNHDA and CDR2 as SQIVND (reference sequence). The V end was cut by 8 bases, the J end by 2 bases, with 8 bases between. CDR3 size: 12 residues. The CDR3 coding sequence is TGTGCCAGTCGCCGGAACACAGATACGCAGTATTTT. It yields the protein CASRRNTDTQYF.

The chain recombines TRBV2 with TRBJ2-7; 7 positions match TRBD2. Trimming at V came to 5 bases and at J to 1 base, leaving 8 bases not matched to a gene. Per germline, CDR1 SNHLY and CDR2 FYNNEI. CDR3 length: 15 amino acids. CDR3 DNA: TGTGCCAGCAGTACCCGCGGGAGCGGATCCTACGAGCAGTACTTC. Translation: CASSTRGSGSYEQYF.

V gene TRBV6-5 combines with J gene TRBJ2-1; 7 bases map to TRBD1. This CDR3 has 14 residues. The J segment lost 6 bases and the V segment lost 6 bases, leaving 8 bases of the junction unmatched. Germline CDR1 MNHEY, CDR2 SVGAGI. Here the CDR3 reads CASSSDRLINEQFF. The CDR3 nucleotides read TGTGCCAGCAGCTCGGACAGGTTGATCAATGAGCAGTTCTTC.

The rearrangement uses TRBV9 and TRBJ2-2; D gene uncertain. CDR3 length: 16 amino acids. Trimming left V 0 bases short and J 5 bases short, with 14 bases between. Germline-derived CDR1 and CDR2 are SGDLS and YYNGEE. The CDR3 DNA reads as TGTGCCAGCAGCGTAGTTCAGGAGTCGACGACCGGGGAGCTGTTTTTT. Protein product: CASSVVQESTTGELFF.

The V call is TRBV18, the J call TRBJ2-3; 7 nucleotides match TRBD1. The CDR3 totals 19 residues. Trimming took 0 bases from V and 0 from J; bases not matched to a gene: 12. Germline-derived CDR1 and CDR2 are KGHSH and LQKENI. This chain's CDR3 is CASSPPFDRVYGSTDTQYF. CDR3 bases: TGTGCCAGCTCACCACCGTTCGACAGGGTCTACGGGAGCACAGATACGCAGTATTTT.

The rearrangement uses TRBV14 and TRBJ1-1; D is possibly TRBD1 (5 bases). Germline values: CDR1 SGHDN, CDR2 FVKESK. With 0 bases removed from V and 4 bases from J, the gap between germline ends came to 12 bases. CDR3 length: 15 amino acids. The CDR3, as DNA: TGTGCCAGCAGCCAAGACTTCGCGGGGGTCACTGAAGCTTTCTTT. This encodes CASSQDFAGVTEAFF.

CDR3 region: CASSASGTSTDTQYF. CDR3 bases: TGTGCCAGCAGTGCAAGCGGTACTAGCACAGATACGCAGTATTTT. The chain uses TRBV6-4 and TRBJ2-3; the D gene is possibly TRBD2 (5 bases). Deletions cut 4 bases from V and 0 bases from J, with 11 bases between. There are 15 residues in the CDR3. CDR1 is MRHNA and CDR2 is SNTAGT in the germline V gene.

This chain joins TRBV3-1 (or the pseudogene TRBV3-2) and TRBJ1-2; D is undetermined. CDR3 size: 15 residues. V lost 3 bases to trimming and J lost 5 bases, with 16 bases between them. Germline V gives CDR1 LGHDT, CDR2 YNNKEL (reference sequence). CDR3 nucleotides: TGTGCCAGCAGCCAGGGCGGGCCCACCGGGTATGGCTACACCTTC. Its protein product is CASSQGGPTGYGYTF.

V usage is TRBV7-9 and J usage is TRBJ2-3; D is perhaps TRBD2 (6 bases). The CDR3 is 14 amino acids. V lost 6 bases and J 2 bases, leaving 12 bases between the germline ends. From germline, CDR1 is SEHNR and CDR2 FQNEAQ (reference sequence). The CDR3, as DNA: TGTGCCAGCAGTACTAGCACCTCCACAGATACGCAGTATTTT. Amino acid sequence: CASSTSTSTDTQYF.

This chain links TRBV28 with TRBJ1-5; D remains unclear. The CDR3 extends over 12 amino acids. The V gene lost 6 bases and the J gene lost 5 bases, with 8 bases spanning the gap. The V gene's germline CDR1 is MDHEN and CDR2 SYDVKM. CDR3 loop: CASSGQYQPQHF. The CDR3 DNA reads TGTGCCAGCAGCGGCCAGTATCAGCCCCAGCATTTT.

The CDR3 sequence is CASSGTGTSGYEQYF. The CDR3 coding sequence is TGTGCCAGCAGCGGAACCGGGACTAGCGGCTACGAGCAGTACTTC. The chain joins TRBV7-9 to TRBJ2-7; 11 bases are shared with TRBD2. The CDR3 runs to 15 residues. The germline V gene encodes CDR1 SEHNR and CDR2 FQNEAQ (reference sequence). Trimming took 5 bases from V and 3 from J; bases not matched to a gene: 6.

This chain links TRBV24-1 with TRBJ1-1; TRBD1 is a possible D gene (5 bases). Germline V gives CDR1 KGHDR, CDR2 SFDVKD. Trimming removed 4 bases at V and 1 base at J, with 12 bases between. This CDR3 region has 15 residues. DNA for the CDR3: TGTGCCACCAGTGACCCGGGACTCCCGAACACTGAAGCTTTCTTT. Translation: CATSDPGLPNTEAFF.

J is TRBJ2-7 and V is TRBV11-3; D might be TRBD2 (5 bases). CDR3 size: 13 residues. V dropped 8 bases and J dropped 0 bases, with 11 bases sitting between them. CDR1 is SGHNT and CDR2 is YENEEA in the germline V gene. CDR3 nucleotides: TGTGCCAGCGGTCAGCGGAGCTCCTACGAGCAGTACTTC. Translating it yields CASGQRSSYEQYF. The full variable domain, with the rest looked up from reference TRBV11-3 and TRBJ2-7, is EAGVVQSPRYKIIEKKQPVAFWCNPISGHNTLYWYLQNLGQGPELLIRYENEEAVDDSQLPKDRFSAERLKGVDSTLKIQPAELGDSAVYLCASGQRSSYEQYFGPGTRLTVT.

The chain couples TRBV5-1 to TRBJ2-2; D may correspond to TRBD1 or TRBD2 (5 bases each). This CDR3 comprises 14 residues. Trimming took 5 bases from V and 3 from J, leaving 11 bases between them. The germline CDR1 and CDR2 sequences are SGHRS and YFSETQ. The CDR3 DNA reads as TGCGCCAGCAGAAGCCAGGGAGACACCGGGGAGCTGTTTTTT. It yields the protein CASRSQGDTGELFF.

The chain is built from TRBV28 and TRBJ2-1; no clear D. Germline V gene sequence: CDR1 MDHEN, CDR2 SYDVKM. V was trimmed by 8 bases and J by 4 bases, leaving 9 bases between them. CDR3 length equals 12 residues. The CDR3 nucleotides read TGTGCCAGCGGACGTTTGTACAATGAGCAGTTCTTC. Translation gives CASGRLYNEQFF.

The CDR3 nucleotides are TGCGCCAGCAGCCAAGGTGACTGGCGGAAAGAGCTGTTTTTT. Encoded protein: CASSQGDWRKELFF. This chain joins TRBV4-1 and TRBJ2-2, with no clear D. V dropped 1 base and J dropped 11 bases, with 14 bases sitting between them. Per the germline V gene, CDR1 is MGHRA and CDR2 is YSYEKL. There are 14 residues in the CDR3.

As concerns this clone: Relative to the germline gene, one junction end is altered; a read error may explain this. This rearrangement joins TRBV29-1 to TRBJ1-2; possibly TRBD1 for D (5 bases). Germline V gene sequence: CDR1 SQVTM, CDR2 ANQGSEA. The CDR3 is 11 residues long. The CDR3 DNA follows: TGCAGCGTTTGGGACTCCCAGGGTTTTGCCTTC. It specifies CSVWDSQGFAF.

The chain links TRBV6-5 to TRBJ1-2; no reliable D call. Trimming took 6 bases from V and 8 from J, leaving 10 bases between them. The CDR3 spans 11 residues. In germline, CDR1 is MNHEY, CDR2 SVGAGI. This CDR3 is CASRRTRGYTF. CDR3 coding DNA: TGTGCCAGCAGGAGGACGAGAGGCTACACCTTC.

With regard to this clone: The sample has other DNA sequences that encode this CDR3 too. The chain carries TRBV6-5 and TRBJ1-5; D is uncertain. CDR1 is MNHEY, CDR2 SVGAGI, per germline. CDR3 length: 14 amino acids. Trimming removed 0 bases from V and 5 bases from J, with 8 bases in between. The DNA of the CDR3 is TGTGCCAGCAGTTACTCTCCGAGGGATCAGCCCCAGCATTTT. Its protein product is CASSYSPRDQPQHF.